These 3 T cell receptor beta chains share one sample of origin, sequenced in a study of tumor-infiltrating lymphocytes in primary liver carcinoma. A constant-region primer served to make TCR beta cDNA from roughly 480 ng total RNA. Nested multiplex PCR, run for three rounds with slightly modified ARM-PCR, yielded TCR beta libraries. The first two PCR rounds used TRBV1-TRBV30 primers with a Cbeta primer, about 9 cycles each. TCRdb fed the multiplex PCR reads into MiXCR, producing one record per CDR3 protein. The sample lists 40,000 to 60,000 distinct CDR3 sequences, about two thirds occurring once. Unsorted bulk tissue (about 18-30 mg) underwent RNA and DNA co-extraction. The sample comprised liver tumor tissue from sampling region 5. Subset defined: tumor region T5, tumor centre. The receptors originated from a man aged 35 to 55 with primary liver carcinoma and hepatitis B virus infection.

This clonotype was recorded many times. The chain has TRBV6-1 and TRBJ2-3; 8 bases agree with TRBD1. The length of the CDR3 is 15 residues. Germline lookup yields CDR1 MNHNS and CDR2 SASEGT. Trimming at V came to 5 bases and at J to 1 base, leaving 5 bases not matched to a gene. The CDR3, as DNA: TGTGCCAGCAGTCAATCGACAGGGGGCACAGATACGCAGTATTTT. Translating it yields CASSQSTGGTDTQYF.

With respect to this clonotype: A junction boundary mismatches the germline segment, possibly from a read error. V usage is TRBV4-2 and J usage is TRBJ2-3; 8 nucleotides line up with TRBD2. Germline CDR1 LGHNA, CDR2 YNFKEQ. This CDR3 region has 16 residues. CDR3 amino acids: CASGQELAASTDTHYF. CDR3 nucleotides: TGTGCCAGCGGCCAAGAACTAGCGGCTAGCACAGATACGCACTATTTT.

The CDR3 loop reads CASSTLAGGSYEQYF. CDR3 nucleotides: TGTGCCAGTAGTACACTAGCGGGAGGGTCCTACGAGCAGTACTTC. The chain has TRBV19 and TRBJ2-7; 13 bases fit TRBD2. J lost 1 base, V lost 4 bases, and 1 base had no gene match. CDR3 length: 15 amino acids. Germline CDR1 LNHDA, CDR2 SQIVND (reference sequence).